This T cell receptor beta chain came from a study of cytomegalovirus exposure and HLA in healthy donors. For this clone: Its antigen is unknown.

Healthy donors of bone marrow made up the group. Germline V gives CDR1 ENHRY, CDR2 SYGVKD. V shed 8 bases and J shed 4 bases, with 12 bases lying between them. The CDR3 covers 13 residues. It was with 60 Vbeta and 13 Jbeta primers that the PCR ran. Source study methods: Some 11 million of the roughly 80 million unique TCR beta chains counted in a later analysis were shared. Assay used: immunoSEQ multiplex PCR; TCRdb lists only in-frame clones, some missing. Clonal size and the V and J genes are those of that table, whereas D and trimming came from the DNA. The sample includes more than 45,000 clones. Study observations and caveats: Being productive about 87% or about 30% of the time was typical of most TCR beta V segments in an earlier analysis.

The source is a woman aged 60-75 years in good health and CMV-seropositive. Material for sequencing was PBMCs. The chain combines TRBV10-3 with TRBJ1-5, with D maybe TRBD1 (5 bases). CDR3 DNA sequence: TGTGCCATCCAAAAAGGGGCGAATCAGCCCCAGCATTTT. Translating it yields CAIQKGANQPQHF.